The 2 T cell receptor beta chains listed next were all sequenced from one sample in a study of technical replicates of blood from several donors. Some clones are missing from TCRdb's copy, which holds only in-frame ones; the method was immunoSEQ multiplex PCR. The sample lists 85,000 to 100,000 clones, roughly 95% occurring once. The sequencing sample was made of T cells isolated from PBMCs. Every receptor here comes from a human donor in good health.

The rearrangement uses TRBV7-8 and TRBJ1-1; D possibly corresponds to TRBD1 (5 bases). V lost 5 bases and J lost 9, with 28 bases in between. CDR3 length equals 17 residues. Germline values: CDR1 SGHVS, CDR2 FQNEAQ. Here the CDR3 reads CASSENWEGPTLSQAFF. Written as DNA, the CDR3 is TGTGCCAGCAGCGAGAATTGGGAGGGGCCTACCTTAAGTCAAGCTTTCTTT.

J is TRBJ2-1 and V is TRBV19, with D perhaps matching TRBD2 (6 bases). V was pared by 3 bases and J by 2 bases, with 14 bases between. The CDR3 contains 16 residues. The germline V gene has CDR1 LNHDA and CDR2 SQIVND (reference sequence). CDR3 residues: CASSMVGGPAYNEQFF. For the CDR3, the DNA is TGTGCCAGTAGTATGGTGGGGGGACCAGCCTACAATGAGCAGTTCTTC.